This passage covers 6 T cell receptor beta chains from one sample sequenced in a study of OX40 agonist ivuxolimab in advanced cancers. Profiling relied on immunoSEQ multiplex PCR, and the TCRdb table lists in-frame clones only, not all of them. This table holds about 58,000 clones, 70% to 80% found once. The starting material was CD4+ or CD8+ T cells sorted from blood, obtained in a trial of the OX40 agonist ivuxolimab. These receptors originate from an adult with an advanced solid tumor such as melanoma, head and neck, liver or kidney cancer.

This chain links TRBV21-1 with TRBJ2-1. TRBV21-1 is designated a pseudogene. The CDR3 is 15 residues long. The CDR3 spells CASSKVQSSYNEQFF. In nucleotides, the CDR3 is TGTGCCAGCAGCAAAGTCCAGAGCTCCTACAATGAGCAGTTCTTC.

In DNA, the CDR3 is TGTGCCAGCAGCTTGGTAGGGGAAAATGAGCAGTTCTTC. Its protein is CASSLVGENEQFF. V usage is TRBV5-5 and J usage is TRBJ2-1; D may be TRBD1 (5 bases). Trimming left V 0 bases short and J 7 bases short, with 8 bases between. Germline V gene data show CDR1 as SGHKS and CDR2 as YYEKEE (reference sequence). The CDR3 length is 13 residues.

This rearrangement joins TRBV11-2 to TRBJ2-7; D perhaps matches TRBD1 (6 bases). The CDR3 is 15 amino acids. V shed 2 bases and J shed 4 bases, with 15 bases lying between them. Germline-derived CDR1 and CDR2 are SGHAT and FQNNGV. The CDR3 region has the DNA TGTGCCAGCAGCTTAAGGGGGACGGGCGGGTACGAGCAGTACTTC. Translated, it gives CASSLRGTGGYEQYF. The full variable domain, completed using reference TRBV11-2 and TRBJ2-7, is EAGVAQSPRYKIIEKRQSVAFWCNPISGHATLYWYQQILGQGPKLLIQFQNNGVVDDSQLPKDRFSAERLKGVDSTLKIQPAKLEDSAVYLCASSLRGTGGYEQYFGPGTRLTVT.

This clone was seen just once. This chain connects TRBV28 to TRBJ2-2; TRBD1 might be the D (5 bases). Trimming left V 6 bases short and J 8 bases short, with 10 bases between. Germline assignment: CDR1 MDHEN and CDR2 SYDVKM. CDR3 length equals 12 residues. The CDR3 region is CASSRSGGELFF. The CDR3 coding sequence is TGTGCCAGCAGCCGTTCAGGGGGGGAGCTGTTTTTT.

The CDR3 bases are TGTGCCAGTAGTATTAATAGCGGTAGATGGAATGAGCAGTTCTTC. Translated, it gives CASSINSGRWNEQFF. The rearrangement joins TRBV19 to TRBJ2-1; possible D gene TRBD2, 6 bases. The CDR3 has 15 amino acids. CDR1 is LNHDA, CDR2 SQIVND, per germline (reference sequence). Trimming cost V 3 bases and J 7 bases, with 16 bases left between them.

CDR3 nucleotides: TGTGCCAGTAGTTCGTCCCGGGACAGGGTCGGAGAGACTGAAGCTTTCTTT. It yields the protein CASSSSRDRVGETEAFF. The rearrangement links TRBV19 to TRBJ1-1; 9 bases are shared with TRBD1. The CDR3 covers 17 residues. In germline, CDR1 is LNHDA, CDR2 SQIVND (reference sequence). V trimming: 5 bases; J trimming: 5 bases; junction bases outside the gene matches: 15.